This TCR beta chain was profiled in a study of cytomegalovirus exposure and HLA in healthy donors. The CDR3 has 14 amino acids. Germline lookup yields CDR1 MNHNY and CDR2 SVGAGI (reference sequence). The V gene end was trimmed by 5 bases and the J gene end by 5 bases; junction bases not matched to a gene: 5. Use of 60 Vbeta and 13 Jbeta primers characterized the PCR. Clones were read by immunoSEQ multiplex PCR, and TCRdb kept only the in-frame ones, dropping some. The table shows 150,000 to 200,000 clones, with approximately 84% occurring only once. Findings and caveats of the study: Later, an analysis found that common viral pathogens appeared to be linked with several of the most significant clusters. Reportedly, cytomegalovirus status was diagnosed with high sensitivity and specificity. The study labeled more than 150 TCR beta chains cytomegalovirus-associated.

On this clone itself: Its specificity is unknown.

Sequencing was carried out using PBMCs. This chain uses TRBV6-6 with TRBJ2-5; 10 bases align to TRBD2. This sequence was found in a girl aged 10 to 17 in good health and CMV-seropositive. The CDR3 region has the DNA TGTGCCAGCAGTACCGGGACTAGCGTGGAGACCCAGTACTTC. Its translation: CASSTGTSVETQYF.